Sequencing of this TCR beta chain was carried out in a study of blood T cell repertoires in COVID-19. Across the whole study: COVID-19 samples from acute and convalescent phases originated in the United States, Italy and Spain. Sample material is recorded as cDNA or gDNA derived from T cells, B-cell-depleted T cells, or PBMCs.

The repertoire was sequenced with immunoSEQ multiplex PCR; TCRdb's copy has only in-frame clones and lacks some. The table lists about 200,000 clones, 80% of them singletons. Trimming at V came to 3 bases and at J to 2 bases, leaving 9 bases not matched to a gene. Germline CDR1 reads SGHRS; CDR2 reads YFSETQ. This CDR3 is built from 16 residues. This receptor was identified in a woman aged 70-85 years with acute or convalescent COVID-19. Sequencing was performed on peripheral blood. This chain links TRBV5-1 with TRBJ1-2; 8 bases are a match to TRBD1. As DNA, the CDR3 is TGCGCCAGCAGCTCCCCCCCGGACAGGGACAACTATGGCTACACCTTC. Translated: CASSSPPDRDNYGYTF.